A single sample is the source of the 24 T cell receptor beta chains below, sequenced in a study of shared clonotypes between healthy human individuals. The protocol was immunoSEQ multiplex PCR, while the TCRdb copy is restricted to in-frame clones and leaves out a portion. The profile shows almost 750,000 clones, approximately 77% of them singletons. Sample: memory CD4+ T cells sorted from blood. Sample subset: CD45RA-negative fraction. The receptors were sampled from a woman aged 25 to 39 in good health.

This clone was observed many times. The rearrangement links TRBV7-9 to TRBJ2-2; 7 bases match TRBD2. The CDR3 sequence is 14 residues long. Germline CDR1 and CDR2: SEHNR and FQNEAQ (reference sequence). With V trimmed by 4 bases and J by 8 bases, 7 bases remained unmatched. The CDR3 coding sequence is TGTGCCAGCAGCTGGACCACCGGGAGGGGGGAGCTGTTTTTT. This gives the protein CASSWTTGRGELFF.

The chain is built from TRBV11-2 and TRBJ2-7; D call uncertain. Germline-derived CDR1 and CDR2 are SGHAT and FQNNGV. The CDR3 runs to 13 residues. The V and J ends lost 1 base and 0 bases respectively, with 4 bases between them. The CDR3 sequence: CASSLVRSYEQYF. DNA for the CDR3: TGTGCCAGCAGCTTAGTCCGCTCCTACGAGCAGTACTTC.

This chain uses TRBV28 with TRBJ2-7; a weak D match, TRBD1 (6 bases). CDR1 and CDR2 from the germline V gene are MDHEN and SYDVKM. The CDR3 consists of 15 residues. Trimming removed 6 bases at V and 4 bases at J, with 19 bases between. The chain's CDR3 is CASSPRGRGEYEQYF. CDR3 coding DNA: TGTGCCAGCAGCCCCAGGGGAAGGGGCGAGTACGAGCAGTACTTC.

This clone showed up just a few times. The V call is TRBV6-5, the J call TRBJ2-7; 7 bases map to TRBD1. Germline lookup yields CDR1 MNHEY and CDR2 SVGAGI. Trimming removed 0 bases from V and 4 bases from J; junction bases left unmatched: 3. There are 14 residues in the CDR3. The CDR3 DNA reads as TGTGCCAGCAGTTACTCGCCGACAGGGTACGAGCAGTACTTC. Its protein is CASSYSPTGYEQYF.

V is TRBV19 and J is TRBJ2-7; D not certain. The ends were cut back, 7 bases at V and 3 bases at J, with 13 bases in the middle. The CDR3 runs to 13 residues. Germline V gives CDR1 LNHDA, CDR2 SQIVND (reference sequence). CDR3: CASTVAGNYEQYF. In nucleotides, the CDR3 is TGTGCCAGTACGGTGGCAGGCAACTACGAGCAGTACTTC.

V usage is TRBV29-1 and J usage is TRBJ1-1; maybe TRBD1 (5 bases). The V end was cut by 6 bases, the J end by 1 base, with 12 bases between. CDR1 is SQVTM and CDR2 is ANQGSEA in the germline V gene. The CDR3 sequence is 13 residues long. CDR3 in amino acids: CSVTGFRNTEAFF. DNA for the CDR3: TGCAGCGTAACAGGTTTTAGGAACACTGAAGCTTTCTTT.

The chain couples TRBV5-1 to TRBJ1-5; TRBD1 matches 9 bases. The CDR3 has 15 amino acids. CDR1 and CDR2 (germline): SGHRS, YFSETQ. V shed 5 bases and J 10 bases; nucleotides not matched to a gene: 13. The CDR3, as DNA: TGCGCCAGCAGGTTAGGACAGGGGAATTTCGAACCCCAGCATTTT. Translated: CASRLGQGNFEPQHF.

The chain couples TRBV21-1 to TRBJ2-5; TRBD2, the table's D call, was not compared with the DNA. TRBV21-1 counts as a pseudogene. This CDR3 region has 12 residues. CDR3 DNA sequence: TGTGCCAGCAGCAAAACTCGAGAGACCCAGTACTTC. This codes for CASSKTRETQYF.

This clone appeared a single time. The chain recombines TRBV5-4 with TRBJ2-5, with D tentatively TRBD1 or TRBD2 (5 bases each). This CDR3 has 15 residues. V lost 4 bases to trimming and J lost 2 bases, with 15 bases between them. CDR1 and CDR2 from the germline V gene are SGHNT and YYREEE (reference sequence). The CDR3 DNA is TGTGCCAGCAGCCCCCGAACGGGGACGCAAGAGACCCAGTACTTC. Translation gives CASSPRTGTQETQYF.

V is TRBV2 and J is TRBJ1-2; D is unclear. The CDR3 is 15 amino acids. V was clipped by 7 bases and J by 0 bases, with 15 bases between them. Germline CDR1 reads SNHLY; CDR2 reads FYNNEI. The CDR3 loop reads CASNVRDITNYGYTF. DNA of the CDR3: TGTGCCAGCAATGTCCGCGACATAACTAACTATGGCTACACCTTC.

This clone occurred a few times. Other DNA sequences from this sample encode an identical CDR3 as well. The CDR3 sequence is CASSPQNTGELFF. The CDR3 nucleotides are TGTGCCAGCTCACCTCAGAACACCGGGGAGCTGTTTTTT. The chain joins TRBV18 to TRBJ2-2; D unclear. This CDR3 contains 13 residues. Germline lookup yields CDR1 KGHSH and CDR2 LQKENI. V lost 3 bases and J 1 base, leaving 3 bases between the germline ends.

This clone was recorded only once. The DNA of the CDR3 is TGTGCCAGCAGCCCGTACAGGACACGTTATACCGATACGCAGTATTTT. Translated, it gives CASSPYRTRYTDTQYF. The J gene is TRBJ2-3, the V gene TRBV7-8; a possible D gene is TRBD1 (5 bases). This CDR3 spans 16 amino acids. Per germline, CDR1 SGHVS and CDR2 FQNEAQ. The V end was cut by 5 bases, the J end by 6 bases, with 21 bases between. Based on the CDR3 plus reference TRBV7-8 and TRBJ2-3, the full variable domain is GAGVSQSPRYKVAKRGQDVALRCDPISGHVSLFWYQQALGQGPEFLTYFQNEAQLDKSGLPSDRFFAERPEGSVSTLKIQRTQQEDSAVYLCASSPYRTRYTDTQYFGPGTRLTVL.

The rearrangement links TRBV18 to TRBJ1-3; no firm D call. The CDR3 sequence is 16 residues long. V dropped 2 bases and J dropped 0 bases, with 11 bases sitting between them. The germline gives CDR1 KGHSH, CDR2 LQKENI. The CDR3 spells CASSPKTASSGNTIYF. The CDR3 DNA reads TGTGCCAGCTCACCAAAGACGGCCAGCTCTGGAAACACCATATATTTT.

This chain links TRBV19 with TRBJ2-2; 8 bases are shared with TRBD2. With V trimmed by 3 bases and J by 0 bases, 6 bases remained unmatched. Germline CDR1 reads LNHDA; CDR2 reads SQIVND (reference sequence). This CDR3 comprises 17 residues. The CDR3 DNA sequence: TGTGCCAGTAGTATTGAGCGGGGGTTCGCGAACACCGGGGAGCTGTTTTTT. It translates to CASSIERGFANTGELFF. The whole variable domain, remainder taken from reference TRBV19 and TRBJ2-2, is DGGITQSPKYLFRKEGQNVTLSCEQNLNHDAMYWYRQDPGQGLRLIYYSQIVNDFQKGDIAEGYSVSREKKESFPLTVTSAQKNPTAFYLCASSIERGFANTGELFFGEGSRLTVL.

This clone was recorded a few times. The chain recombines TRBV25-1 with TRBJ2-7, with unresolved D. Trimming took 7 bases from V and 2 from J, leaving 15 bases between them. The germline V gene encodes CDR1 MGHDK and CDR2 SYGVNS. This CDR3 is built from 14 residues. The CDR3 loop reads CASMPNSGAYEQYF. The CDR3 DNA follows: TGTGCCAGCATGCCCAATTCGGGTGCCTACGAGCAGTACTTC.

Comment on this clone: The same CDR3 also results from other DNA sequences found in this sample. The chain combines TRBV19 with TRBJ1-5, with unresolved D. With 1 base removed from V and 3 bases from J, the gap between germline ends came to 1 base. Germline V gene data show CDR1 as LNHDA and CDR2 as SQIVND (reference sequence). CDR3 length equals 12 residues. The CDR3 nucleotides are TGTGCCAGTAGTATAGCCAATCAGCCCCAGCATTTT. It codes for CASSIANQPQHF.

The chain uses TRBV5-1 and TRBJ2-5, with D hard to call. Deletions cut 0 bases from V and 4 bases from J, with 10 bases between. Germline assignment: CDR1 SGHRS and CDR2 YFSETQ. This CDR3 contains 14 residues. This CDR3 is CASSLGEVSETQYF. CDR3 nucleotides: TGCGCCAGCAGCTTGGGTGAGGTGTCAGAGACCCAGTACTTC.

The chain employs TRBV10-1 and TRBJ2-7, with D maybe TRBD1 (6 bases). CDR1 and CDR2 (germline): WNHNN, SYGVQD (reference sequence). V gave up 1 base and J gave up 0 bases, with 10 bases separating them. The CDR3 has 15 residues. CDR3 protein: CASSEYRGSSYEQYF. DNA for the CDR3: TGCGCCAGCAGTGAGTATAGGGGGAGCTCCTACGAGCAGTACTTC.

This clone was counted between two and nine times. J is TRBJ2-7 and V is TRBV9, with 7 nucleotides matching TRBD1. The germline V gene has CDR1 SGDLS and CDR2 YYNGEE. V was clipped by 2 bases and J by 2 bases; unmatched bases: 7. The CDR3 spans 15 residues. CDR3 sequence: CASSVAPGQTYEQYF. In DNA form, the CDR3 reads TGTGCCAGCAGCGTCGCCCCGGGACAGACCTACGAGCAGTACTTC.

This clone was counted only a few times. V gene TRBV5-4 combines with J gene TRBJ1-2; no clear D. Looked up from germline, CDR1 is SGHNT and CDR2 is YYREEE (reference sequence). V was trimmed by 4 bases and J by 5 bases, leaving 15 bases between them. This CDR3 is built from 14 residues. In DNA, the CDR3 is TGTGCCAGCAGCCCGGGGTCCTCTCGGTATGGCTACACCTTC. It translates to CASSPGSSRYGYTF.

V gene TRBV19 combines with J gene TRBJ2-2, with a tentative D call TRBD1 (6 bases). Between the trimmed V and J ends, which lost 8 bases and 1 base, there was a span of 14 bases. The CDR3 runs to 15 residues. Germline values: CDR1 LNHDA, CDR2 SQIVND (reference sequence). In DNA, the CDR3 is TGTGCCAGTCGCAACAGGGATCGGAACACCGGGGAGCTGTTTTTT. Encoded protein: CASRNRDRNTGELFF. The full variable domain, rest sourced from reference TRBV19 and TRBJ2-2, is DGGITQSPKYLFRKEGQNVTLSCEQNLNHDAMYWYRQDPGQGLRLIYYSQIVNDFQKGDIAEGYSVSREKKESFPLTVTSAQKNPTAFYLCASRNRDRNTGELFFGEGSRLTVL.

This clone showed up just a few times. The chain uses TRBV18 and TRBJ2-1; D possibly corresponds to TRBD2 (6 bases). V gave up 2 bases and J gave up 8 bases, with 19 bases separating them. Per the germline V gene, CDR1 is KGHSH and CDR2 is LQKENI. The CDR3 contains 16 residues. The CDR3 loop reads CASSPIAAPLGDEQFF. CDR3 in DNA: TGTGCCAGCTCACCAATAGCGGCACCTTTAGGCGATGAGCAGTTCTTC.

The chain employs TRBV6-5 and TRBJ1-3; D gene uncertain. The CDR3 sequence is 13 residues long. V lost 6 bases and J lost 4, with 10 bases in between. CDR1 and CDR2 (germline): MNHEY, SVGAGI. The CDR3 nucleotides read TGTGCCAGCAGCTTACTTGACGGAAACACCATATATTTT. Translation: CASSLLDGNTIYF.

This sequence joins TRBV30 and TRBJ2-5; D may be TRBD2 (6 bases). Trimming shortened V by 1 base and J by 5 bases, and 11 bases separated the two germline ends. Germline values: CDR1 GTSNPN, CDR2 SVGIG (reference sequence). The CDR3 sequence is 13 residues long. The CDR3 region is CAWSELAGETQYF. The CDR3 nucleotides read TGTGCCTGGAGTGAACTAGCCGGGGAGACCCAGTACTTC.